Listed below are T cell receptor beta chains from one sample, sequenced in a study of blood T cell repertoires in COVID-19. Sequencing was performed with immunoSEQ multiplex PCR; in TCRdb, only in-frame clones are kept and a portion is missing. The data show roughly 87,000 clones, around nine tenths seen once. The sample was peripheral blood. The origin of the receptors is a man between 35 and 55 years old with acute or convalescent COVID-19. The CDR3 runs from the conserved cysteine through the conserved F or W. Each record gives: V gene, J gene, CDR3 protein.

TRBV6-6,TRBJ1-1,CASSYSGPGLGSEAFF
TRBV6-5,TRBJ1-5,CASNEGVRQPQHF
TRBV7-9,TRBJ2-1,CASSRTSGSPSYNEQFF
TRBV11-2,TRBJ2-7,CASSPHPGGAFYEQYF
TRBV3-1/TRBV3-2,TRBJ2-4,CASSQDLAENIQYF
TRBV21-1,TRBJ1-2,CASSIKTGTAYGYTF
TRBV6-2/TRBV6-3,TRBJ2-7,CASTPIPGLDSYEQYF
TRBV19,TRBJ1-3,CASSIRQWDTIYF
TRBV18,TRBJ1-2,CASSPSDRGPFGYTF
TRBV5-1,TRBJ2-7,CASSAGLLGEQYF
TRBV2,TRBJ2-1,CASSLRGGRASEQFF
TRBV7-8,TRBJ2-1,CASSLGTRGGEQFF
TRBV6-5,TRBJ1-2,CASSYSGTTGSGYTF
TRBV2,TRBJ1-5,CASSRTGSNQPQHF
TRBV18,TRBJ1-1,CASSPLELTRATTEAFF
TRBV3-1/TRBV3-2,TRBJ2-1,CASSQGLAVNSYNEQFF
TRBV5-1,TRBJ1-3,CASTPTAGNTIYF
TRBV9,TRBJ2-1,CASSVAARLAGDNEQFF
TRBV5-6,TRBJ1-2,CASSLGTGSYTF
TRBV29-1,TRBJ1-2,CSVDGQGGDYGYTF
TRBV7-6,TRBJ2-3,CASSPIKDRSTDTQYF
TRBV18,TRBJ2-1,CASATDRGNNEQFF
TRBV6-5,TRBJ2-1,CASLTSGSGEQFF
TRBV2,TRBJ1-5,CASSEVGGNQPQHF
TRBV13,TRBJ1-1,CASSRTGTPMNTEAFF
TRBV4-1,TRBJ2-3,CASSQADRALDTQYF
TRBV19,TRBJ1-1,CASSMRKDRTNQAAFF
TRBV3-1/TRBV3-2,TRBJ2-3,CASSQDLSGVSTDTQYF
TRBV6-2/TRBV6-3,TRBJ2-5,CASSYLLGGADQETQYF
TRBV19,TRBJ1-5,CASQQGENQPQHF
TRBV15,TRBJ1-5,CATSLGQSNQPQHF
TRBV9,TRBJ2-7,CASSSRDRAYEQYF
TRBV30,TRBJ1-5,CAWSSSGGNQPQHF
TRBV19,TRBJ1-1,CASIAGGEWVSTEAFF
TRBV12-5,TRBJ2-7,CASGREPLLEQYF
TRBV12-1,TRBJ1-6,CASRRGAYNSPLHF
TRBV5-1,TRBJ2-7,CASSTLGTQSNEQYF
TRBV7-8,TRBJ2-7,CASSLTGEQYF
TRBV10-3,TRBJ1-5,CAISEDAGVGQPQHF
TRBV3-1/TRBV3-2,TRBJ2-2,CASSQRGGVGELFF
TRBV6-5,TRBJ1-2,CASTYGGAISGYTF
TRBV5-1,TRBJ2-7,CASSVPGQGIFGEQYF
TRBV7-9,TRBJ1-6,CASSLGGVSYNSPLHF